This T cell receptor (beta chain) was recovered during a study of tumor-infiltrating lymphocytes in primary liver carcinoma. Without any cell sorting, about 20-32 mg of bulk tissue yielded co-extracted RNA and DNA. With a constant-region primer, TCR beta cDNA was made from 450 to 650 ng of total RNA. ARM-PCR was slightly modified, and three nested multiplex PCR rounds with it gave rise to the TCR beta libraries. Amplification in the first two PCR rounds was performed using TRBV1-TRBV30 forward primers and a C-beta reverse primer for 10 cycles each. TCRdb re-derived calls from the multiplex PCR reads in MiXCR, one entry per CDR3 protein. The sample includes roughly 80,000 distinct CDR3 sequences, under 75% seen only once; the top ten take approximately 26%. The germline CDR1 and CDR2 sequences are LGHNA and YSLEER. CDR3 length equals 13 residues. Trimming stripped 2 bases from V and 6 bases from J, with 11 bases between.

Sequenced: tumor-adjacent normal liver tissue. This sequence joins TRBV4-3 and TRBJ2-7; D is possibly TRBD2 (6 bases). The receptor comes from a man aged 40-50 years with primary liver carcinoma and hepatitis B virus infection. CDR3 amino acids: CASSQPGESEQYF. As DNA, the CDR3 is TGCGCCAGCAGCCAACCGGGAGAGTCCGAGCAGTACTTC.